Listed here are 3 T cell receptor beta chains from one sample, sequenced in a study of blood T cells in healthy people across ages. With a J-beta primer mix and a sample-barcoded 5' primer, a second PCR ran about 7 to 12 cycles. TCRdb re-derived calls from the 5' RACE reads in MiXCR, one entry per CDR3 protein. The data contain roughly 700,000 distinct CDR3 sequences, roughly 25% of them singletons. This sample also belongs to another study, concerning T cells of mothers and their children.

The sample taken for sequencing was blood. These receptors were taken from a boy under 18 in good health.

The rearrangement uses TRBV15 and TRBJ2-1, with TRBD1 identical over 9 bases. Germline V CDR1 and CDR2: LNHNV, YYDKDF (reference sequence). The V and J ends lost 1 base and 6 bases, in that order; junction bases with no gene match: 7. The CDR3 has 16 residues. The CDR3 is CATSRGEGQGRNEQFF. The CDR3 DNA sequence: TGTGCCACCAGCAGAGGGGAGGGACAGGGTCGCAATGAGCAGTTCTTC.

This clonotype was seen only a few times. The CDR3 protein is CASSPDPSGSGQETQYF. In nucleotides, the CDR3 is TGCGCCAGCAGCCCGGATCCCTCGGGTAGCGGACAAGAGACCCAGTACTTC. The chain employs TRBV5-1 and TRBJ2-5; maybe TRBD2 (6 bases). Between the trimmed V and J ends, which lost 4 bases and 2 bases, there was a span of 21 bases. Germline CDR1 and CDR2: SGHRS and YFSETQ. The CDR3 totals 17 residues.

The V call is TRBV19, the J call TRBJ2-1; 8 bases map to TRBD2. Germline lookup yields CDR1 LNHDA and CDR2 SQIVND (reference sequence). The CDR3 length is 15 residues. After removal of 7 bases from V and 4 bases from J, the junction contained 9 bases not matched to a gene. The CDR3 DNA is TGTGCCAGTAACCCCGTTAGCGGGGCGTACAATGAGCAGTTCTTC. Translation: CASNPVSGAYNEQFF.